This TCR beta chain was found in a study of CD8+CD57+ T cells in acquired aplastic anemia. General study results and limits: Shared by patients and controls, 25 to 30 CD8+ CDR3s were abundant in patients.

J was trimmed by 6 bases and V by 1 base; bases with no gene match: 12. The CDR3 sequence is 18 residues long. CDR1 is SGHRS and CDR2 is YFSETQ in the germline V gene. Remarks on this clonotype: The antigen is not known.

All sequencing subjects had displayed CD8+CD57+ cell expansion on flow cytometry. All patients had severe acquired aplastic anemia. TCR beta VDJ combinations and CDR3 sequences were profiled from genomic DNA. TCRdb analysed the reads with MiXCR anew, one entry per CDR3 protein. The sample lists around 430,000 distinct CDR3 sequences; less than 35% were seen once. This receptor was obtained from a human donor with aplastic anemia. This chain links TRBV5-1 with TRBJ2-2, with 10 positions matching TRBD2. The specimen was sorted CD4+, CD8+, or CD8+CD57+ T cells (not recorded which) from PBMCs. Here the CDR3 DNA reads TGCGCCAGCAGCTTGCGCCTAGCGGGAGAGAGGGACCCCGGGGAGCTGTTTTTT. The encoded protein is CASSLRLAGERDPGELFF.